The 24 T cell receptor beta chains below come from one sample, sequenced in a study of blood T cell repertoires in COVID-19 (dated by TCRdb to about 2020). Receptor libraries were prepared by the immunoSEQ multiplex PCR assay. Imported from immuneACCESS, the table was reduced by TCRdb to in-frame sequences with V and J called. These copies leave out some clones; in studies compared against another copy, an unresolved V gene accounts for under half, and the cause of the remainder is not known. The sample contains some 65,000 clones, 65% to 90% of them found a single time. Together, the top ten hold around 2.9% of the sample. The sequenced sample was peripheral blood. These receptors originate from a man older than 75 with acute or convalescent COVID-19.

The chain couples TRBV6-6 to TRBJ2-7; TRBD2 agrees at 10 bases. The germline V gene encodes CDR1 MNHNY and CDR2 SVGAGI (reference sequence). V lost 6 bases to trimming and J lost 0 bases; unmatched junction nucleotides: 5. CDR3 size: 15 residues. CDR3 nucleotide sequence: TGTGCCAGCAGCTATTCTAGCGGGAGCTCCTACGAGCAGTACTTC. Its translation is CASSYSSGSSYEQYF.

The chain is built from TRBV5-1 and TRBJ2-7; TRBD2 might be the D (5 bases). CDR1 is SGHRS, CDR2 YFSETQ, per germline. The CDR3 contains 14 residues. Between the trimmed V and J ends, which lost 5 bases and 5 bases, there was a span of 17 bases. CDR3 region: CASRPTSGSHEQYF. The CDR3 bases are TGCGCCAGCAGGCCAACTAGTGGTTCTCACGAGCAGTACTTC.

V usage is TRBV10-3 and J usage is TRBJ1-3; no reliable D call. Germline V lookup: CDR1 ENHRY, CDR2 SYGVKD. The CDR3 is 15 amino acids. V was pared by 6 bases and J by 0 bases, with 12 bases between. This CDR3 reads CAIRQTLSSGNTIYF. In nucleotides, the CDR3 is TGTGCCATCAGACAGACCCTGAGCTCTGGAAACACCATATATTTT.

This clone appeared once. V gene TRBV18 combines with J gene TRBJ1-1; 7 bases agree with TRBD1. This CDR3 is 14 amino acids long. The junction had 10 bases not matched to a gene; V was cut back by 8 bases and J by 4 bases. Looked up from germline, CDR1 is KGHSH and CDR2 is LQKENI. The CDR3 here is CASLKGAIGTEAFF. CDR3 nucleotide sequence: TGTGCCAGCCTTAAGGGGGCTATAGGCACTGAAGCTTTCTTT.

This sequence joins TRBV28 and TRBJ1-4; 7 bases are a match to TRBD1. V lost 6 bases to trimming and J lost 5 bases; unmatched junction nucleotides: 12. The V gene's germline CDR1 is MDHEN and CDR2 SYDVKM. The CDR3 consists of 16 residues. The CDR3, as DNA: TGTGCCAGCAGATCTTCTGGAACAGGGGTGAATGAAAAACTGTTTTTT. Translation: CASRSSGTGVNEKLFF.

The rearrangement uses TRBV10-1 and TRBJ2-2, with D tentatively TRBD2 (6 bases). V was cut by 7 bases and J by 5 bases, with 11 bases left in between. This CDR3 comprises 13 residues. From germline, CDR1 is WNHNN and CDR2 SYGVQD (reference sequence). The CDR3 sequence is CASKQGGTGELFF. Written as DNA, the CDR3 is TGCGCCAGCAAGCAAGGAGGGACCGGGGAGCTGTTTTTT.

The rearrangement joins TRBV5-1 to TRBJ2-1; TRBD2 aligns across 9 bases. This CDR3 has 17 amino acids. Trimming took 0 bases from V and 5 from J; bases not matched to a gene: 9. CDR1 is SGHRS and CDR2 is YFSETQ in the germline V gene. The CDR3 region is CASSLAVAGGPHNEQFF. Written as DNA, the CDR3 is TGCGCCAGCAGCTTGGCTGTCGCGGGAGGGCCCCACAATGAGCAGTTCTTC.

The chain has TRBV5-6 and TRBJ2-3; 12 bases are shared with TRBD2. CDR3 length equals 15 residues. From germline, CDR1 is SGHDT and CDR2 YYEEEE. Losses at the gene ends were 4 bases for V and 4 bases for J; bases not matched to a gene: 4. As DNA, the CDR3 is TGTGCCAGCAGCCTTCGACTAGCGGGAGCAGATACGCAGTATTTT. It yields the protein CASSLRLAGADTQYF.

The chain carries TRBV5-4 and TRBJ1-1; 7 nucleotides align to TRBD1. Trimming at V came to 0 bases and at J to 3 bases, leaving 5 bases not matched to a gene. CDR1 and CDR2 (germline): SGHNT, YYREEE (reference sequence). This CDR3 has 15 residues. CDR3 region: CASSLAPQGHTEAFF. CDR3 nucleotide sequence: TGTGCCAGCAGCTTGGCCCCACAGGGGCACACTGAAGCTTTCTTT.

The rearrangement joins TRBV6-5 to TRBJ1-2; 7 nucleotides align to TRBD1. The CDR3 has 13 amino acids. With 4 bases clipped from V and 7 bases from J, the junction kept 6 bases outside the gene matches. In germline, CDR1 is MNHEY, CDR2 SVGAGI. The CDR3 sequence: CASSLTGYLGYTF. The CDR3 DNA reads as TGTGCCAGCAGTTTGACAGGGTATCTTGGCTACACCTTC.

V is TRBV5-1 and J is TRBJ2-5, with D uncertain. The CDR3 is 16 residues long. Germline values: CDR1 SGHRS, CDR2 YFSETQ. V lost 0 bases to trimming and J lost 5 bases, with 17 bases between them. The CDR3 nucleotides are TGCGCCAGCAGCTTGGAATCTAGGCCCGCCGCGGAGACCCAGTACTTC. Its translation is CASSLESRPAAETQYF.

This sequence joins TRBV19 and TRBJ1-2; D may be TRBD1 (6 bases). The CDR3 covers 11 residues. The germline CDR1 and CDR2 sequences are LNHDA and SQIVND (reference sequence). V dropped 7 bases and J dropped 12 bases, with 15 bases sitting between them. For the CDR3, the DNA is TGTGCCAGTACCCAATGGACAGACCACACCTTC. This encodes CASTQWTDHTF.

V and J are TRBV5-4 and TRBJ2-7, with TRBD1 identical over 7 bases. With 5 bases clipped from V and 3 bases from J, the junction kept 5 bases outside the gene matches. Germline V gives CDR1 SGHNT, CDR2 YYREEE (reference sequence). This CDR3 contains 13 residues. DNA of the CDR3: TGTGCCAGCAGTTCAACAGGGGTCTACGAGCAGTACTTC. Translation gives CASSSTGVYEQYF.

The chain joins TRBV7-8 to TRBJ2-3; D perhaps matches TRBD2 (5 bases). V was pared by 7 bases and J by 9 bases, with 14 bases between. This CDR3 is 12 amino acids long. Germline assignment: CDR1 SGHVS and CDR2 FQNEAQ. CDR3 protein: CASTRPAGTQYF. The CDR3 nucleotides read TGTGCCAGCACGCGTCCGGCGGGCACGCAGTATTTT.

In DNA, the CDR3 is TGTGCCACCAGCAGCCTGTCCGGGACAGGGGTTGGGGAGACCCAGTACTTC. Protein sequence: CATSSLSGTGVGETQYF. This chain uses TRBV15 with TRBJ2-5; TRBD1 aligns across 10 bases. The trim removed 3 bases at V and 5 bases at J, leaving 12 bases unmatched. CDR3 size: 17 residues. The germline V gene has CDR1 LNHNV and CDR2 YYDKDF (reference sequence).

The rearrangement uses TRBV29-1 and TRBJ2-7, with TRBD2 matching over 12 bases. Germline V lookup: CDR1 SQVTM, CDR2 ANQGSEA. After removal of 4 bases from V and 0 bases from J, the junction contained 1 base not matched to a gene. The CDR3 loop spans 14 amino acids. The CDR3 region has the DNA TGCAGCGTTGCGACTAGCGGGAGCTCCTACGAGCAGTACTTC. This sequence encodes CSVATSGSSYEQYF.

The chain carries TRBV9 and TRBJ2-3; D gene unclear. Trimming left V 0 bases short and J 1 base short, with 15 bases between. The germline gives CDR1 SGDLS, CDR2 YYNGEE. The CDR3 covers 17 residues. This CDR3 is CASSVGWSATGTDTQYF. As DNA, the CDR3 is TGTGCCAGCAGCGTAGGGTGGAGCGCTACCGGCACAGATACGCAGTATTTT.

This rearrangement joins TRBV4-2 to TRBJ1-5; D gene ambiguous. The V and J ends lost 1 base and 5 bases respectively, with 12 bases between them. This CDR3 region has 15 residues. Germline CDR1 LGHNA, CDR2 YNFKEQ. CDR3 sequence reads: CASSQGQTFHQPQHF. The CDR3 DNA follows: TGTGCCAGCAGCCAAGGCCAGACATTCCATCAGCCCCAGCATTTT.

The chain carries TRBV19 and TRBJ2-1, with D hard to call. The ends were cut back, 3 bases at V and 3 bases at J, with 18 bases in the middle. Looked up from germline, CDR1 is LNHDA and CDR2 is SQIVND (reference sequence). The CDR3 has 17 amino acids. CDR3 in DNA: TGTGCCAGTAGTATTTCCCTTGGCGGATCCTTCTACAATGAGCAGTTCTTC. Protein: CASSISLGGSFYNEQFF.

This sequence joins TRBV2 and TRBJ2-2, with TRBD1 identical over 8 bases. Trimming cost V 6 bases and J 6 bases; bases outside gene matches: 3. The CDR3 has 13 residues. Germline values: CDR1 SNHLY, CDR2 FYNNEI. The chain's CDR3 is CASRLQGAGELFF. The CDR3 nucleotides are TGTGCCAGCAGGCTACAGGGGGCCGGGGAGCTGTTTTTT. The full variable domain, its missing parts supplied by reference TRBV2 and TRBJ2-2, is EPEVTQTPSHQVTQMGQEVILRCVPISNHLYFYWYRQILGQKVEFLVSFYNNEISEKSEIFDDQFSVERPDGSNFTLKIRSTKLEDSAMYFCASRLQGAGELFFGEGSRLTVL.

The chain joins TRBV24-1 to TRBJ1-1, with a weak D call TRBD1 (6 bases). Trimming cost V 2 bases and J 3 bases, with 12 bases left between them. The CDR3 loop spans 15 amino acids. Germline lookup yields CDR1 KGHDR and CDR2 SFDVKD. The CDR3 DNA reads TGTGCCACCAGTGATTCCCAGGGGCATCACACTGAAGCTTTCTTT. The encoded protein is CATSDSQGHHTEAFF.

This clone was recorded once. The chain recombines TRBV18 with TRBJ2-5; 12 bases map to TRBD2. The germline CDR1 and CDR2 sequences are KGHSH and LQKENI. V was pared by 6 bases and J by 1 base, with 3 bases of the junction left unmatched. The CDR3 spans 15 residues. The CDR3 loop is CASSRGLAGQETQYF. In nucleotides, the CDR3 is TGTGCCAGCTCCCGGGGACTAGCGGGCCAAGAGACCCAGTACTTC.

The rearrangement links TRBV2 to TRBJ2-1; TRBD2 agrees at 9 bases. Trimming cost V 4 bases and J 3 bases; bases outside gene matches: 4. Germline V gene sequence: CDR1 SNHLY, CDR2 FYNNEI. The CDR3 has 15 residues. Written as DNA, the CDR3 is TGTGCCAGCAGTGTAACACTAGCGGGCTACAATGAGCAGTTCTTC. This gives the protein CASSVTLAGYNEQFF. Combining the CDR3 with reference TRBV2 and TRBJ2-1 gives the whole variable domain EPEVTQTPSHQVTQMGQEVILRCVPISNHLYFYWYRQILGQKVEFLVSFYNNEISEKSEIFDDQFSVERPDGSNFTLKIRSTKLEDSAMYFCASSVTLAGYNEQFFGPGTRLTVL.

The chain is built from TRBV4-3 and TRBJ2-5, with TRBD2 matching over 8 bases. V gave up 0 bases and J gave up 4 bases; unmatched junction bases: 16. The V gene's germline CDR1 is LGHNA and CDR2 YSLEER. This CDR3 has 19 amino acids. CDR3 in amino acids: CASSQEGLGGSGSVETQYF. The CDR3 DNA sequence: TGCGCCAGCAGCCAAGAGGGACTAGGTGGAAGCGGGAGTGTAGAGACCCAGTACTTC.